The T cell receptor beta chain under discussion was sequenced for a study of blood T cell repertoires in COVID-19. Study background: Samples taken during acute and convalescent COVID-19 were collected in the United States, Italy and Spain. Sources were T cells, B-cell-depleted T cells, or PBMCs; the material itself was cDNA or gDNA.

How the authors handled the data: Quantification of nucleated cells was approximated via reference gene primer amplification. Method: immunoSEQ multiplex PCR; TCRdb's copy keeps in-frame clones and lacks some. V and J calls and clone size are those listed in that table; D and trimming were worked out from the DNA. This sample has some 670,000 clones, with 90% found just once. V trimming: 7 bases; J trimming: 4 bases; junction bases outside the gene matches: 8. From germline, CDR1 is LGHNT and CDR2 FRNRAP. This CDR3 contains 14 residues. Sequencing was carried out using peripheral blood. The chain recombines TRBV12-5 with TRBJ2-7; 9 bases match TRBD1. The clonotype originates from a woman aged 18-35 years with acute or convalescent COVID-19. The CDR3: CASEVQGAEYEQYF. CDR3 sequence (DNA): TGTGCTAGTGAGGTACAGGGGGCAGAGTACGAGCAGTACTTC.